This T cell receptor (beta chain) was identified during a study of T cells after somatic rescue of genetic block. V dropped 4 bases and J dropped 7 bases, with 14 bases sitting between them. This CDR3 comprises 14 residues. Germline V CDR1 and CDR2: SNHLY, FYNNEI. TCRdb's table, derived via immunoSEQ multiplex PCR, lists solely in-frame clones and lacks some. Of 7,500 to 8,500 clones listed, around 85% were seen once; the top ten hold around 25%. The chain uses TRBV2 and TRBJ2-1; no reliable D call. The clonotype was recovered from a boy aged 5-17 years. The material sequenced was peripheral blood mononuclear cells (PBMCs). The CDR3 loop reads CASSAALAGNEQFF. The CDR3 DNA is TGTGCCAGCAGTGCTGCACTTGCCGGGAATGAGCAGTTCTTC.